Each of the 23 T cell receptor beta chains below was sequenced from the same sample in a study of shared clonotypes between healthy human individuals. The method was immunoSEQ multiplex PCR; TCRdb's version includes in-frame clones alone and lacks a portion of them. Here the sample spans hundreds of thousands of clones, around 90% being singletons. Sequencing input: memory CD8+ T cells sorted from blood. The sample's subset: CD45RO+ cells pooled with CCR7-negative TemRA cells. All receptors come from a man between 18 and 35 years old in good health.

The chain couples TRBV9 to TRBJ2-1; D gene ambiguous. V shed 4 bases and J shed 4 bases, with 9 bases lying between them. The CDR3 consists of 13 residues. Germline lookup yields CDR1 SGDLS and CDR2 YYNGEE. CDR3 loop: CASSPPRYNEQFF. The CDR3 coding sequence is TGTGCCAGCAGCCCACCCCGGTACAATGAGCAGTTCTTC.

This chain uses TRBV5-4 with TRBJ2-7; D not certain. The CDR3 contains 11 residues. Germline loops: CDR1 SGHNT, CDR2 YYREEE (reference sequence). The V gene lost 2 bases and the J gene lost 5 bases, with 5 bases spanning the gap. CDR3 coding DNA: TGTGCCAGCAGCTTTAGTGACGAGCAGTACTTC. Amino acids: CASSFSDEQYF.

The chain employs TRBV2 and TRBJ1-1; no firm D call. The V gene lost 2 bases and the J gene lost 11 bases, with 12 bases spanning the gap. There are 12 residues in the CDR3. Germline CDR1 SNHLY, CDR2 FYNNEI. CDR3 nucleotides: TGTGCCAGCAGTGAATCTATCGCGGGGGCTTTCTTT. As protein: CASSESIAGAFF.

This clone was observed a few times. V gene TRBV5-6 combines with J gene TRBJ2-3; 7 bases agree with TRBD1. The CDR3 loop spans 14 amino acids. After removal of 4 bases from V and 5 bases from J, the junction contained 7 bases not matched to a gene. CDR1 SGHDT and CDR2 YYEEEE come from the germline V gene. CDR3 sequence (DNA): TGTGCCAGCAGCCGGCAGGGGGATCAAGATACGCAGTATTTT. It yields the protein CASSRQGDQDTQYF.

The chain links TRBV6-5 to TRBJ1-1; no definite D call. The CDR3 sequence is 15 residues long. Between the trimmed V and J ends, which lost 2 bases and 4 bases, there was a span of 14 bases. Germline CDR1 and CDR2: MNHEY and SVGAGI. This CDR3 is CASSYREGWATEAFF. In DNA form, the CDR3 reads TGTGCCAGCAGTTACCGGGAGGGTTGGGCCACTGAAGCTTTCTTT.

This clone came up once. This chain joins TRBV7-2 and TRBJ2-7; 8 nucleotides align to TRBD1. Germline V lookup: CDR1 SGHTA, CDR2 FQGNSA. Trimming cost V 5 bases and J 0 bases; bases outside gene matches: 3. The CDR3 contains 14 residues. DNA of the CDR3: TGTGCCAGCAGCCTTCAGGGGGCCTCCTACGAGCAGTACTTC. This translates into CASSLQGASYEQYF.

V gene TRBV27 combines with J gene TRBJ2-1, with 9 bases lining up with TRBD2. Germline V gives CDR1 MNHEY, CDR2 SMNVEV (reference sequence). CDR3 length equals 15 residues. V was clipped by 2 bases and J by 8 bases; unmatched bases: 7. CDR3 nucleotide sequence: TGTGCCAGCAGTTTAGGCTTAGCGGGAGATCATGAGCAGTTCTTC. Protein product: CASSLGLAGDHEQFF.

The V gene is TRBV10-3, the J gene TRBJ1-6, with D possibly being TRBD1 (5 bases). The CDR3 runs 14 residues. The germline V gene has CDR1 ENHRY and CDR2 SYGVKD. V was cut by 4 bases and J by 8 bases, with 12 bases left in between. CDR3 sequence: CAISGRDFYSPLHF. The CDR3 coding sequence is TGTGCCATCAGTGGCCGGGACTTTTATTCACCCCTCCACTTT.

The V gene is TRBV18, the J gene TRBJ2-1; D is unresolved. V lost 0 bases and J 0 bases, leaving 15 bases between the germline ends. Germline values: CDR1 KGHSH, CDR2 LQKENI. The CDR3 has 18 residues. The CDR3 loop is CASSPPFIGRGSYNEQFF. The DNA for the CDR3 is TGTGCCAGCTCACCACCGTTCATTGGGCGCGGCTCCTACAATGAGCAGTTCTTC.

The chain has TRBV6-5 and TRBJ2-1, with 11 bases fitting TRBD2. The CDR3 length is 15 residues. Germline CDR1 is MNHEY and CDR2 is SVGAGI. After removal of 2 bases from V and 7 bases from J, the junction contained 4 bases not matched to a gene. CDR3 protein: CASSYGLAGGNEQFF. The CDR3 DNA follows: TGTGCCAGCAGTTACGGGCTAGCGGGAGGAAATGAGCAGTTCTTC.

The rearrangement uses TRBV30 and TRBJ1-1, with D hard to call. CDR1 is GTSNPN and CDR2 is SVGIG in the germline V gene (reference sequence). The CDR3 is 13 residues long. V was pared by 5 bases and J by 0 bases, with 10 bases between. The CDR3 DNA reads TGTGCCTGGCGCCCTTCGATGAACACTGAAGCTTTCTTT. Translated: CAWRPSMNTEAFF.

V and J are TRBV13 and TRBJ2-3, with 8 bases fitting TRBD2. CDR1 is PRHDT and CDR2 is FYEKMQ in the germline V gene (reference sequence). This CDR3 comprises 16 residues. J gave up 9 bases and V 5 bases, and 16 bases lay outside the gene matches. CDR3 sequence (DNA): TGTGCCAGCAGCGCACCCCCCCCAGCGGGGGAAGGAACGCAGTATTTT. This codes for CASSAPPPAGEGTQYF.

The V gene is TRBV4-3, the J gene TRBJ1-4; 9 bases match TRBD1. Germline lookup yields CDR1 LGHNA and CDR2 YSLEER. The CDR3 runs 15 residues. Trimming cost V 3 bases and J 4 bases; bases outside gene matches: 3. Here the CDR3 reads CASSQADRGNEKLFF. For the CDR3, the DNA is TGCGCCAGCAGCCAGGCGGACAGGGGTAATGAAAAACTGTTTTTT.

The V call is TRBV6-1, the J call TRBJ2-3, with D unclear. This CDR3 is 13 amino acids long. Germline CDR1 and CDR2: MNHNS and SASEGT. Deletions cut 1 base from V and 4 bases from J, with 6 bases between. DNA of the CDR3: TGTGCCAGCAGTGAAGATAGGGCAGATACGCAGTATTTT. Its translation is CASSEDRADTQYF.

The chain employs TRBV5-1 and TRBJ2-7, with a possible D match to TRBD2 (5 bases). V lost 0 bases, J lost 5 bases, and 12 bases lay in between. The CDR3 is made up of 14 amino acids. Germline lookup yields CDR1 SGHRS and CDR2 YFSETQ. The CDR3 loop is CASSLDLARHEQYF. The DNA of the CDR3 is TGCGCCAGCAGCTTGGACCTAGCCCGCCACGAGCAGTACTTC. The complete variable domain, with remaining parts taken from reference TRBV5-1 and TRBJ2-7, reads KAGVTQTPRYLIKTRGQQVTLSCSPISGHRSVSWYQQTPGQGLQFLFEYFSETQRNKGNFPGRFSGRQFSNSRSEMNVSTLELGDSALYLCASSLDLARHEQYFGPGTRLTVT.

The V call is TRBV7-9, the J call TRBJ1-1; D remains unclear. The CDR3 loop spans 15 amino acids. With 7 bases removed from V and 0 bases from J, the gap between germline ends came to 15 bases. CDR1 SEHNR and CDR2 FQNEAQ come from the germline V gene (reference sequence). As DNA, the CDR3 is TGTGCCAGCACGGCGGCAGTCGGCATGAACACTGAAGCTTTCTTT. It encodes CASTAAVGMNTEAFF.

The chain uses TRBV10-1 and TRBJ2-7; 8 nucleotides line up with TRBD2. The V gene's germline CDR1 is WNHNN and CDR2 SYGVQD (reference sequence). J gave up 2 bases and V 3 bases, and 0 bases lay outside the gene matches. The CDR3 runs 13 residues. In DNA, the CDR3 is TGCGCCAGCAGTGATAGCGGGACCTACGAGCAGTACTTC. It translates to CASSDSGTYEQYF.

The CDR3 DNA reads TGTGCCAGCAGTGAATTGGGGGTTCTTAACTATGGCTACACCTTC. Amino acid sequence: CASSELGVLNYGYTF. The rearrangement links TRBV6-1 to TRBJ1-2; perhaps TRBD1 as D (5 bases). CDR3 length: 15 amino acids. V was clipped by 2 bases and J by 1 base, with 11 bases between them. The germline CDR1 and CDR2 sequences are MNHNS and SASEGT.

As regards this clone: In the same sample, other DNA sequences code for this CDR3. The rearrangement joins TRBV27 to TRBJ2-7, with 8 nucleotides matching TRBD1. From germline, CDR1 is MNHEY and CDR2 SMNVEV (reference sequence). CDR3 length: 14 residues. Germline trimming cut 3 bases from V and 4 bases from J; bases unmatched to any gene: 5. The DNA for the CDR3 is TGTGCCAGCAGTTTTGGACAGGGTGGGTACGAGCAGTACTTC. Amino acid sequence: CASSFGQGGYEQYF.

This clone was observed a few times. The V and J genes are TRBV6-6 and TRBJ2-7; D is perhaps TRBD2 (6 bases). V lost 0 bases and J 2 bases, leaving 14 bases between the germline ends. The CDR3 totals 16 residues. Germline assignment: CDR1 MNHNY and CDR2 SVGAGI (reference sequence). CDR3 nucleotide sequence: TGTGCCAGCAGTTACTCTGGGGAGGTAAAAGCCTACGAGCAGTACTTC. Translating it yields CASSYSGEVKAYEQYF.

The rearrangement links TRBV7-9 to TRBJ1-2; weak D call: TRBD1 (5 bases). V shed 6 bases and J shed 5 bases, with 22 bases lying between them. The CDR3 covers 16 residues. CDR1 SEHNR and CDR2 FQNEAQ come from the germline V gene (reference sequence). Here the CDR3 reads CASSQESRDLGYGYTF. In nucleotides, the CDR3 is TGTGCCAGCAGTCAAGAATCCAGGGATCTTGGATATGGCTACACCTTC.

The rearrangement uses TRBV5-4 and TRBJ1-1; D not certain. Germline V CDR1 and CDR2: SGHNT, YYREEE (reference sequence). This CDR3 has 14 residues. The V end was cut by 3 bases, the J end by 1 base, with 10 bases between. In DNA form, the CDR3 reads TGTGCCAGCAGCTACCTAGAGAAGAACACTGAAGCTTTCTTT. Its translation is CASSYLEKNTEAFF.

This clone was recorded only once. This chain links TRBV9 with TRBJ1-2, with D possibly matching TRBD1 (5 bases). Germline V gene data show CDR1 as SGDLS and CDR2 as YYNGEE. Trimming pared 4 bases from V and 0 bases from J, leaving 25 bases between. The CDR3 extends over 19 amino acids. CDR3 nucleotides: TGTGCCAGCAGCATCACTGTTGGGGCTTTAGCCCCCCCTAACTATGGCTACACCTTC. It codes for CASSITVGALAPPNYGYTF.